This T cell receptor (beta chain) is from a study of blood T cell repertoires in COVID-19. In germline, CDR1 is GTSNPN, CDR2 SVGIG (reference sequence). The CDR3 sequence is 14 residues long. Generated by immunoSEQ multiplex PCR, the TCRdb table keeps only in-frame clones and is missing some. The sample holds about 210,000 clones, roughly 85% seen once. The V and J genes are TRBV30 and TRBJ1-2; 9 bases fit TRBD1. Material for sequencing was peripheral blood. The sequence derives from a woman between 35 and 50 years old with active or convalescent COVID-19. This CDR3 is CALRPFDRGGGYTF. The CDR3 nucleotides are TGTGCTCTCCGCCCCTTCGACAGGGGGGGCGGCTACACCTTC.